This T cell receptor (beta chain) originates from a study of blood T cell repertoires in COVID-19. Method: immunoSEQ multiplex PCR; TCRdb's copy keeps in-frame clones and lacks some. The sample lists approximately 300,000 clones; approximately 90% were seen once. Trimming pared 0 bases from V and 7 bases from J, leaving 11 bases between. The CDR3 length is 15 residues. Germline V gene data show CDR1 as SGHNT and CDR2 as YYREEE (reference sequence). This TCR was sampled from a woman between 50 and 59 years old with COVID-19, enrolled during active disease. The specimen was peripheral blood. The chain links TRBV5-4 to TRBJ1-6, with a tentative D call TRBD1 (5 bases). The CDR3 spells CASSLEGVWNSPLHF. The CDR3 bases are TGTGCCAGCAGCTTGGAAGGGGTTTGGAATTCACCCCTCCACTTT.